This T cell receptor beta chain was sequenced during a study of technical replicates of blood from a few donors. Libraries were prepared by immunoSEQ multiplex PCR; TCRdb keeps only in-frame clonotypes and omits some of them. The table lists tens of thousands of clones, around 97% of them singletons, with roughly 0.17% in the top ten. The receptor was derived from a human donor in good health. Sequencing was done on a sample of T cells isolated from PBMCs.

The CDR3 nucleotides read TGTGCCAGTAGTATAGGGACACGGACTGAAGCTTTCTTT. Its protein product is CASSIGTRTEAFF. This chain connects TRBV19 to TRBJ1-1; D might be TRBD1 (5 bases). The CDR3 consists of 13 residues. V lost 1 base, J lost 5 bases, and 8 bases lay in between. Germline CDR1 reads LNHDA; CDR2 reads SQIVND (reference sequence).